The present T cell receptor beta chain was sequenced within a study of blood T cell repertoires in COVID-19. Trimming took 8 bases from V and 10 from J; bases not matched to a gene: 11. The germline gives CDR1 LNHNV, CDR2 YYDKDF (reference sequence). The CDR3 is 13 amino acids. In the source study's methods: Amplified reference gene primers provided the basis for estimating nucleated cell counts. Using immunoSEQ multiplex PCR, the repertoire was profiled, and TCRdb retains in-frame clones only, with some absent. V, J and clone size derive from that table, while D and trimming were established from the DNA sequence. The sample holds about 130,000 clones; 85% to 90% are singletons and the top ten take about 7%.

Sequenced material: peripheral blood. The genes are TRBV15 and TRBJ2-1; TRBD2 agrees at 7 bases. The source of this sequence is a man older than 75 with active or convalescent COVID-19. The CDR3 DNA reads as TGTGCCACCTATGGGCCCAAAGCGGGGGAGCAGTTCTTC. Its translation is CATYGPKAGEQFF.